Below are 30 T cell receptor beta chains sequenced from a single sample in a study of molecular identifiers for immune sequencing clone quantification (dated by TCRdb to 2017 to 2018). Libraries came from PCR. The data were produced on an Illumina HiSeq 4000. TCRdb took the public reads, trimmed them with fastp at Q25, ran MiXCR for clone calling and kept in-frame beta chains. Rows merge per CDR3 protein into single entries with the most common DNA and genes. A total of over 600,000 distinct CDR3 sequences appear in this sample, just under 20% of them only once. In total, the top ten clones hold about 0.9% of the sample. What was sequenced was naive CD8+ T cells from blood, with Jurkat cell RNA spiked in. Sample cell subset or site, as interpreted from the label and publication: FACS-sorted CD8+CD4-CCR7+CD45RA+ naive T cells. The receptors derive from a human donor in good health. Some libraries in this study had Jurkat cell RNA spiked in.

This clonotype was seen many times. CDR3: CASSQSPVGSPLHF. CDR3 bases: TGCGCCAGCAGCCAGTCCCCAGTAGGTTCACCCCTCCACTTT. The V gene is TRBV4-1, the J gene TRBJ1-6; no clear D. The CDR3 spans 14 residues. The V end lost 3 bases, the J end lost 9 bases, and 12 bases lay between the germline ends. From germline, CDR1 is MGHRA and CDR2 YSYEKL.

The chain uses TRBV5-6 and TRBJ2-4; 10 bases are a match to TRBD1. The CDR3 loop spans 15 amino acids. The V gene's germline CDR1 is SGHDT and CDR2 YYEEEE. V was clipped by 4 bases and J by 13 bases; unmatched bases: 14. The CDR3 reads CASSEGTGALNEQYF. CDR3 sequence (DNA): TGTGCCAGCAGCGAGGGGACAGGGGCTCTCAATGAGCAGTACTTC.

The V call is TRBV19, the J call TRBJ1-4; D might be TRBD1 (6 bases). Trimming stripped 3 bases from V and 5 bases from J, with 28 bases between. This CDR3 is 20 amino acids long. Per the germline V gene, CDR1 is LNHDA and CDR2 is SQIVND (reference sequence). The CDR3 coding sequence is TGTGCCAGTAGTATCCCCCTTGGAGGGGGGGTACGTTCTCGGAATGAAAAACTGTTTTTT. This gives the protein CASSIPLGGGVRSRNEKLFF.

The sample holds many counts of this clonotype. V and J are TRBV6-2 or TRBV6-3 and TRBJ2-3; no clear D. The germline V gene has CDR1 MNHEY and CDR2 SVGEGT. The CDR3 is 16 amino acids. V was trimmed by 5 bases and J by 1 base, leaving 16 bases between them. Here the CDR3 reads CASSTPHHRRTDTQYF. The CDR3 nucleotides read TGTGCCAGCAGTACCCCTCACCATCGGCGCACAGATACGCAGTATTTT.

This clonotype was seen many times. The chain employs TRBV20-1 and TRBJ2-3; TRBD2 agrees at 13 bases. CDR1 is DFQATT and CDR2 is SNEGSKA in the germline V gene (reference sequence). This CDR3 has 16 residues. V lost 5 bases to trimming and J lost 8 bases; unmatched junction nucleotides: 13. The CDR3 here is CSAHGLAGARAGTQYF. DNA of the CDR3: TGCAGTGCTCATGGACTAGCGGGGGCCCGAGCGGGTACGCAGTATTTT.

This clonotype has more than one count but fewer than ten. The chain employs TRBV4-1 and TRBJ2-7, with 8 bases lining up with TRBD1. In germline, CDR1 is MGHRA, CDR2 YSYEKL. V shed 3 bases and J 6 bases; nucleotides not matched to a gene: 4. The CDR3 is made up of 13 amino acids. The CDR3 here is CASSHGQGGEQYF. The CDR3 DNA reads as TGCGCCAGCAGCCACGGACAGGGTGGCGAGCAGTACTTC.

This rearrangement joins TRBV4-2 to TRBJ1-6; no definite D call. The V gene lost 0 bases and the J gene lost 4 bases, with 22 bases spanning the gap. CDR3 size: 20 residues. Germline-derived CDR1 and CDR2 are LGHNA and YNFKEQ. The CDR3 coding sequence is TGTGCCAGCAGCCAAGATGTAGCGGGGAGGCGGCGGTCATATAATTCACCCCTCCACTTT. It yields the protein CASSQDVAGRRRSYNSPLHF.

This clonotype was found many times. The chain recombines TRBV4-3 with TRBJ2-1; D is ambiguous. There are 14 residues in the CDR3. Germline assignment: CDR1 LGHNA and CDR2 YSLEER. Trimming removed 0 bases at V and 8 bases at J, with 11 bases between. The CDR3 reads CASSQDWSSYEQFF. CDR3 bases: TGCGCCAGCAGCCAAGATTGGAGCAGCTATGAGCAGTTCTTC.

About this clonotype itself: A much bigger clone sits one base away, suggesting this may be a read error. The V call is TRBV10-3, the J call TRBJ1-1; 7 bases line up with TRBD1. This CDR3 contains 14 residues. Germline V gives CDR1 ENHRY, CDR2 SYGVKD. Losses at the gene ends were 3 bases for V and 4 bases for J; bases not matched to a gene: 5. The CDR3 nucleotides are TGTGCCATCAGTGATACAGGGGAGGGCACTGAAGCTTTCTTT. Protein sequence: CAISDTGEGTEAFF.

In its sample, this clonotype was seen many times. The V call is TRBV7-3, the J call TRBJ2-3; 8 bases map to TRBD1. Unmatched junction bases numbered 21, after V lost 3 bases and J lost 1 base. Germline V gives CDR1 SGHTA, CDR2 FQGTGA. CDR3 size: 21 residues. CDR3 nucleotide sequence: TGTGCCAGCAGCTTCACCGGGACAGGTCTTCTTTGGCGTAAGGGCACAGATACGCAGTATTTT. Its translation: CASSFTGTGLLWRKGTDTQYF.

Comment on this clonotype: Possible read error: a much larger clone is one base away. V gene TRBV6-6 combines with J gene TRBJ1-2; 8 bases match TRBD1. V shed 4 bases and J 8 bases; nucleotides not matched to a gene: 12. This CDR3 is built from 15 residues. Germline V gene lookup returns CDR1 MNHNY and CDR2 SVGAGI (reference sequence). The CDR3 coding sequence is TGTGCCAGCAGTTCCGAACCAGGGGGCCTGGAGGGCTACACCTTC. Translation gives CASSSEPGGLEGYTF.

This clonotype has a count of ten or more. This chain joins TRBV28 and TRBJ2-1; 8 bases map to TRBD1. Germline V CDR1 and CDR2: MDHEN, SYDVKM. Trimming removed 2 bases from V and 10 bases from J; junction bases left unmatched: 10. The CDR3 loop spans 15 amino acids. CDR3 in DNA: TGTGCCAGCAGTTTAAACCCGGGCAGGGGGCCCGAGCAGTTCTTC. Its translation: CASSLNPGRGPEQFF.

This clonotype was seen ten or more times. The chain combines TRBV29-1 with TRBJ1-1; D ambiguous. This CDR3 comprises 13 residues. Trimming took 3 bases from V and 0 from J, leaving 8 bases between them. Germline CDR1 is SQVTM and CDR2 is ANQGSEA. The CDR3 region is CSVDKQLNTEAFF. DNA of the CDR3: TGCAGCGTTGATAAACAACTGAACACTGAAGCTTTCTTT.

This clonotype was seen a handful of times. The chain links TRBV10-3 to TRBJ2-2; TRBD1 aligns across 10 bases. This CDR3 is 18 amino acids long. J lost 2 bases, V lost 8 bases, and 14 bases had no gene match. Germline assignment: CDR1 ENHRY and CDR2 SYGVKD. The CDR3 protein is CAIGGQGPTLINTGELFF. The CDR3 DNA reads as TGTGCCATCGGGGGACAGGGGCCCACTTTAATAAACACCGGGGAGCTGTTTTTT.

The sample holds many counts of this clonotype. The rearrangement joins TRBV4-2 to TRBJ1-5; D is perhaps TRBD1 (6 bases). Trimming stripped 0 bases from V and 1 base from J, with 10 bases between. CDR1 is LGHNA and CDR2 is YNFKEQ in the germline V gene. CDR3 length: 16 amino acids. The CDR3 here is CASSQESGASNQPQHF. CDR3 nucleotide sequence: TGTGCCAGCAGCCAAGAGTCAGGGGCCAGCAATCAGCCCCAGCATTTT.

The chain combines TRBV5-6 with TRBJ1-3; no clear D. This CDR3 comprises 13 residues. Trimming pared 2 bases from V and 4 bases from J, leaving 7 bases between. Germline V gene lookup returns CDR1 SGHDT and CDR2 YYEEEE. The chain's CDR3 is CASSFSSGNTIYF. The CDR3 DNA is TGTGCCAGCAGCTTCTCGTCAGGAAACACCATATATTTT.

This clonotype was counted many times. The J gene is TRBJ1-1, the V gene TRBV5-1, with D perhaps matching TRBD1 (5 bases). The ends were cut back, 1 base at V and 4 bases at J, with 11 bases in the middle. This CDR3 region has 14 residues. CDR1 is SGHRS, CDR2 YFSETQ, per germline. In DNA form, the CDR3 reads TGCGCCAGCAGCTTGACAGGAGGACCCACTGAAGCTTTCTTT. Translation gives CASSLTGGPTEAFF.

Remarks on this clonotype: This sequence may be a read error, since a much larger clone differs from it by one base. The chain employs TRBV6-2 or TRBV6-3 and TRBJ1-2; possibly TRBD1 for D (6 bases). CDR1 and CDR2 (germline): MNHEY, SVGEGT. This CDR3 contains 13 residues. The CDR3 region is CASRSTGPLGCTF. CDR3 in DNA: TGTGCCAGCAGATCGACAGGACCCCTCGGCTGCACCTTC.

The rearrangement uses TRBV7-9 and TRBJ2-3; 7 nucleotides align to TRBD1. The CDR3 totals 15 residues. Germline V gene sequence: CDR1 SEHNR, CDR2 FQNEAQ (reference sequence). V lost 5 bases and J lost 3; bases outside the gene matches: 8. CDR3 loop: CASSVGQVKTDTQYF. The CDR3 DNA follows: TGTGCCAGCAGCGTAGGACAGGTGAAGACAGATACGCAGTATTTT.

This clonotype was detected ten times or more. The chain links TRBV4-3 to TRBJ1-1; D uncertain. The germline V and J ends were trimmed by 0 bases and 0 bases, with 11 bases remaining between them. The CDR3 contains 16 residues. The germline CDR1 and CDR2 sequences are LGHNA and YSLEER. CDR3 nucleotide sequence: TGCGCCAGCAGCCAAGATAGGTCCGGCTTGAACACTGAAGCTTTCTTT. Residues: CASSQDRSGLNTEAFF.

A remark on this clonotype: The CDR3 does not end in the conserved phenylalanine or tryptophan, so this is likely a read error. This chain uses TRBV19 with TRBJ2-7, with D tentatively TRBD1 or TRBD2 (5 bases each). CDR3 length equals 14 residues. Germline CDR1 reads LNHDA; CDR2 reads SQIVND (reference sequence). The CDR3 region is CVSSTRQRHYEQYL. The CDR3 DNA sequence: TGTGTCAGTAGCACTAGACAGCGACACTACGAGCAGTACCTC.

J is TRBJ1-2 and V is TRBV20-1; tentative D call: TRBD1 (5 bases). CDR1 is DFQATT and CDR2 is SNEGSKA in the germline V gene (reference sequence). The CDR3 loop spans 13 amino acids. V was cut by 3 bases and J by 6 bases, with 14 bases left in between. CDR3 amino acids: CSASQGLGDGYTF. For the CDR3, the DNA is TGCAGTGCTAGTCAGGGCTTGGGGGATGGCTACACCTTC.

This clonotype was detected ten times or more. The V gene is TRBV19, the J gene TRBJ2-2; TRBD2 aligns across 8 bases. The CDR3 contains 16 residues. The V gene's germline CDR1 is LNHDA and CDR2 SQIVND (reference sequence). V trimming: 1 base; J trimming: 1 base; junction bases outside the gene matches: 2. The CDR3 DNA follows: TGTGCCAGTAGTATAGTAACTAGCGGGAACACCGGGGAGCTGTTTTTT. Its protein product is CASSIVTSGNTGELFF.

Points on this clonotype: One base away lies a much larger clone, so this may be a sequencing read error. DNA for the CDR3: TGTGCCGGCAGCTCCGGGACCACTAAGCCTTCCTTT. Its protein is CAGSSGTTKPSF. The chain joins TRBV5-4 to TRBJ2-3; the D gene could be TRBD1 or TRBD2 (5 bases each). CDR1 and CDR2 from the germline V gene are SGHNT and YYREEE (reference sequence). This CDR3 has 12 residues. Complete variable domain (other parts from reference TRBV5-4 and TRBJ2-3): ETGVTQSPTHLIKTRGQQVTLRCSSQSGHNTVSWYQQALGQGPQFIFQYYREEENGRGNFPPRFSGLQFPNYSSELNVNALELDDSALYLCAGSSGTTKPSFGPGTRLTVL.

This clonotype was recorded many times. In nucleotides, the CDR3 is TGTGCCTGGAGTGTATCTAGGAATCAGCCCCAGCATTTT. As protein: CAWSVSRNQPQHF. This chain links TRBV30 with TRBJ1-5; D unresolved. V lost 0 bases to trimming and J lost 4 bases, with 7 bases between them. The CDR3 consists of 13 residues. Germline assignment: CDR1 GTSNPN and CDR2 SVGIG (reference sequence).

There are many counts of this clonotype. V usage is TRBV28 and J usage is TRBJ2-5; 11 nucleotides match TRBD2. CDR1 is MDHEN, CDR2 SYDVKM, per germline. The CDR3 is made up of 16 amino acids. The V and J ends lost 4 bases and 5 bases, in that order; junction bases with no gene match: 9. The DNA for the CDR3 is TGTGCCAGCAGTTCCACGATAGCGGGAGGGCCGGAGACCCAGTACTTC. This sequence encodes CASSSTIAGGPETQYF.

This clonotype was seen repeatedly, ten times or more. J is TRBJ2-5 and V is TRBV29-1; D may be TRBD2 (6 bases). CDR1 SQVTM and CDR2 ANQGSEA come from the germline V gene. The CDR3 loop spans 12 amino acids. With 6 bases removed from V and 5 bases from J, the gap between germline ends came to 13 bases. For the CDR3, the DNA is TGCAGCGTCCCGAACGGGGGTGAGACCCAGTACTTC. Protein: CSVPNGGETQYF.

Regarding this clonotype: Just one base apart from a much larger clone, this may be a read error. The CDR3 loop reads CASSLDQGAETQYF. For the CDR3, the DNA is TGTGCCAGCAGCTTAGACCAGGGGGCAGAGACCCAGTACTTC. The chain links TRBV7-7 to TRBJ2-5, with 8 bases lining up with TRBD1. In germline, CDR1 is SSHAT, CDR2 FNYEAQ (reference sequence). The CDR3 has 14 residues. Trimming removed 1 base from V and 4 bases from J; junction bases left unmatched: 2.

This clonotype was counted ten times or more. V is TRBV4-3 and J is TRBJ2-5; 7 bases map to TRBD2. Germline CDR1 LGHNA, CDR2 YSLEER. J was trimmed by 2 bases and V by 0 bases; bases with no gene match: 3. The CDR3 extends over 15 amino acids. Here the CDR3 reads CASSQEGSGQETQYF. The CDR3, as DNA: TGCGCCAGCAGCCAAGAAGGTAGCGGGCAAGAGACCCAGTACTTC.

This chain joins TRBV13 and TRBJ2-5; D unresolved. V dropped 2 bases and J dropped 5 bases, with 12 bases sitting between them. CDR1 and CDR2 (germline): PRHDT, FYEKMQ (reference sequence). This CDR3 is 14 amino acids long. The CDR3 nucleotides read TGTGCCAGCAGCTTATCGTTGGGGTCGGAGACCCAGTACTTC. Translation: CASSLSLGSETQYF. The full variable domain, in which reference TRBV13 and TRBJ2-5 provide the parts outside the CDR3, is AAGVIQSPRHLIKEKRETATLKCYPIPRHDTVYWYQQGPGQDPQFLISFYEKMQSDKGSIPDRFSAQQFSDYHSELNMSSLELGDSALYFCASSLSLGSETQYFGPGTRLLVL.